Listed here is a single TCR beta chain. Produced via immunoSEQ multiplex PCR; TCRdb's table is partial and in-frame only. The table records some 180,000 clones, around 85% of them present only once. This sample stems from a study of blood T cell repertoires in COVID-19. V was cut by 6 bases and J by 1 base, with 10 bases left in between. CDR1 is SGHRS, CDR2 YFSETQ, per germline. The CDR3 runs to 13 residues. Sequenced input: peripheral blood. This sequence originates from a woman aged 55-75 years with acute or convalescent COVID-19. The genes are TRBV5-1 and TRBJ1-2; a weak D match, TRBD1 (6 bases). CDR3 in amino acids: CASTDRLNYGYTF. The CDR3 coding sequence is TGCGCCAGCACAGACAGGCTTAACTATGGCTACACCTTC.